Each of the 27 T cell receptor beta chains below was sequenced from the same sample in a study of blood T cell repertoires in COVID-19. Sequencing used immunoSEQ multiplex PCR; TCRdb keeps in-frame clones, though not all of them. The data show about 68,000 clones, 87% seen once. Sequenced input: peripheral blood. The receptors derive from a woman aged 50 to 60 with COVID-19, enrolled during active disease.

This chain links TRBV30 with TRBJ1-1; the match to TRBD1 covers 7 bases. This CDR3 region has 11 residues. Germline CDR1 GTSNPN, CDR2 SVGIG (reference sequence). The V segment lost 8 bases and the J segment 10 bases; nucleotides outside the gene matches: 10. The CDR3, as DNA: TGTGCCGTGGGACAGAACTCTGTAGCTTTCTTT. It encodes CAVGQNSVAFF.

This chain joins TRBV11-3 and TRBJ1-1, with D hard to call. The CDR3 contains 11 residues. Trimming took 5 bases from V and 5 from J, leaving 6 bases between them. CDR1 is SGHNT, CDR2 YENEEA, per germline. The CDR3 loop reads CASSPGTEAFF. Written as DNA, the CDR3 is TGTGCCAGCAGCCCCGGGACTGAAGCTTTCTTT.

The genes are TRBV6-5 and TRBJ2-7; D gene unclear. This CDR3 has 13 residues. Germline loops: CDR1 MNHEY, CDR2 SVGAGI. The V end was cut by 0 bases, the J end by 2 bases, with 5 bases between. CDR3 sequence (DNA): TGTGCCAGCAGTTACTCCCTAGCCTACGAGCAGTACTTC. It yields the protein CASSYSLAYEQYF.

This clone has more than one count but fewer than ten. The V gene is TRBV27, the J gene TRBJ2-7; 10 bases map to TRBD1. CDR3 length: 14 residues. Germline V gene lookup returns CDR1 MNHEY and CDR2 SMNVEV (reference sequence). Trimming removed 2 bases from V and 6 bases from J; junction bases left unmatched: 4. This CDR3 is CASSLGTGVREQYF. The CDR3 DNA reads TGTGCCAGCAGTTTAGGGACAGGGGTCCGCGAGCAGTACTTC.

The chain employs TRBV9 and TRBJ2-1; TRBD1 matches 12 bases. This CDR3 has 18 residues. J gave up 7 bases and V 1 base, and 12 bases lay outside the gene matches. In germline, CDR1 is SGDLS, CDR2 YYNGEE. In DNA, the CDR3 is TGTGCCAGCAGCGTAACGACCCCCGGGGGACAGGGGGCTAATGAGCAGTTCTTC. Its translation: CASSVTTPGGQGANEQFF.

This sequence joins TRBV7-2 and TRBJ2-7; D unresolved. The V and J ends lost 4 bases and 2 bases respectively, with 15 bases between them. CDR1 SGHTA and CDR2 FQGNSA come from the germline V gene. This CDR3 contains 15 residues. The CDR3 loop reads CASSSAPSMAYEQYF. CDR3 coding DNA: TGTGCCAGCAGCTCCGCGCCCTCTATGGCCTACGAGCAGTACTTC. The full variable domain, rest sourced from reference TRBV7-2 and TRBJ2-7, is GAGVSQSPSNKVTEKGKDVELRCDPISGHTALYWYRQSLGQGLEFLIYFQGNSAPDKSGLPSDRFSAERTGGSVSTLTIQRTQQEDSAVYLCASSSAPSMAYEQYFGPGTRLTVT.

On this clone itself: Other nucleotide sequences in the sample specify the same CDR3. The chain employs TRBV5-4 and TRBJ1-3, with 8 bases fitting TRBD1. V was pared by 4 bases and J by 5 bases, with 5 bases of the junction left unmatched. The CDR3 loop spans 14 amino acids. Germline CDR1 SGHNT, CDR2 YYREEE (reference sequence). CDR3: CASSPGQGRNTIYF. The CDR3 nucleotides read TGTGCCAGCAGCCCCGGACAGGGACGAAACACCATATATTTT.

The chain carries TRBV25-1 and TRBJ2-1; D possibly corresponds to TRBD2 (6 bases). CDR1 is MGHDK and CDR2 is SYGVNS in the germline V gene. Trimming removed 2 bases from V and 6 bases from J, with 17 bases in between. The CDR3 is made up of 16 amino acids. The CDR3 DNA follows: TGTGCCAGCAGTGAAACCGGGACTGCCTCGCGCAATGAGCAGTTCTTC. It specifies CASSETGTASRNEQFF.

The V and J genes are TRBV4-1 and TRBJ2-3; TRBD2 might be the D (6 bases). Germline loops: CDR1 MGHRA, CDR2 YSYEKL. The ends were cut back, 2 bases at V and 2 bases at J, with 11 bases in the middle. The CDR3 extends over 15 amino acids. CDR3 bases: TGCGCCAGCAGCCAACTTGGGACTTACACAGATACGCAGTATTTT. Amino acids: CASSQLGTYTDTQYF.

The gene calls are TRBV2 and TRBJ2-3, with 8 bases that match TRBD1. The CDR3 contains 16 residues. J was trimmed by 1 base and V by 6 bases; bases with no gene match: 9. From germline, CDR1 is SNHLY and CDR2 FYNNEI. DNA of the CDR3: TGTGCCAGCAGGGCAGGGGGCGTGTTTGGCACAGATACGCAGTATTTT. Translation: CASRAGGVFGTDTQYF.

V usage is TRBV24-1 and J usage is TRBJ1-4; no reliable D call. With 3 bases removed from V and 8 bases from J, the gap between germline ends came to 9 bases. Germline assignment: CDR1 KGHDR and CDR2 SFDVKD. This CDR3 has 13 amino acids. For the CDR3, the DNA is TGTGCCACCAGTGATCCCAGAGGGGAAAAACTGTTTTTT. As protein: CATSDPRGEKLFF.

The chain uses TRBV5-6 and TRBJ2-7; possible D gene TRBD2, 6 bases. The CDR3 totals 14 residues. V was pared by 4 bases and J by 3 bases, with 14 bases between. Germline CDR1 is SGHDT and CDR2 is YYEEEE. The CDR3 nucleotides are TGTGCCAGCAGCCATTCGGGACTTGGCTACGAGCAGTACTTC. Translating gives CASSHSGLGYEQYF.

In its sample, this clone was seen a few times. The rearrangement uses TRBV5-4 and TRBJ2-3; 7 nucleotides line up with TRBD2. V lost 4 bases and J lost 4; bases outside the gene matches: 9. Germline V gives CDR1 SGHNT, CDR2 YYREEE (reference sequence). The CDR3 spans 15 residues. CDR3 coding DNA: TGTGCCAGCAGCCCCAGACTAGCTGGAGCAGATACGCAGTATTTT. Protein sequence: CASSPRLAGADTQYF.

The chain joins TRBV20-1 to TRBJ2-7; D call uncertain. CDR1 and CDR2 (germline): DFQATT, SNEGSKA (reference sequence). The CDR3 is made up of 13 amino acids. Trimming stripped 6 bases from V and 1 base from J, with 13 bases between. The CDR3 DNA reads as TGCAGTGCCAGTTCAGGCCGGTCCTACGAGCAGTACTTC. This sequence encodes CSASSGRSYEQYF.

V and J are TRBV5-1 and TRBJ2-1; 7 bases agree with TRBD2. This CDR3 is built from 15 residues. Per the germline V gene, CDR1 is SGHRS and CDR2 is YFSETQ. The V gene end was trimmed by 2 bases and the J gene end by 9 bases; junction bases not matched to a gene: 11. CDR3: CASSFMGGRTGEQFF. For the CDR3, the DNA is TGCGCCAGCAGCTTTATGGGCGGGAGAACGGGTGAGCAGTTCTTC.

The gene calls are TRBV4-2 and TRBJ1-1; 9 positions agree with TRBD1. Per germline, CDR1 LGHNA and CDR2 YNFKEQ. The CDR3 consists of 12 residues. With 5 bases clipped from V and 10 bases from J, the junction kept 5 bases outside the gene matches. Here the CDR3 reads CASSGQGTGAFF. The DNA of the CDR3 is TGTGCCAGCAGCGGACAGGGGACGGGAGCTTTCTTT.

The chain is built from TRBV30 and TRBJ2-7; 8 nucleotides line up with TRBD1. This CDR3 is 15 amino acids long. After removal of 2 bases from V and 2 bases from J, the junction contained 8 bases not matched to a gene. Germline lookup yields CDR1 GTSNPN and CDR2 SVGIG (reference sequence). The chain's CDR3 is CAWSRGQGAAYEQYF. The CDR3 coding sequence is TGTGCCTGGAGTAGGGGGCAGGGGGCGGCCTACGAGCAGTACTTC. Variable domain in full (rest from reference TRBV30 and TRBJ2-7): SQTIHQWPATLVQPVGSPLSLECTVEGTSNPNLYWYRQAAGRGLQLLFYSVGIGQISSEVPQNLSASRPQDRQFILSSKKLLLSDSGFYLCAWSRGQGAAYEQYFGPGTRLTVT.

This chain joins TRBV5-1 and TRBJ1-5, with a possible D match to TRBD1 (5 bases). The CDR3 is 16 amino acids. Trimming took off 0 bases at V and 3 bases at J, with 13 bases between the two ends. CDR1 and CDR2 (germline): SGHRS, YFSETQ. The DNA of the CDR3 is TGCGCCAGCAGCTTGGTGGTGGGGCAGCACAATCAGCCCCAGCATTTT. Translating gives CASSLVVGQHNQPQHF.

The J gene is TRBJ2-6, the V gene TRBV9; 8 bases map to TRBD2. The CDR3 is 19 residues long. The V and J ends lost 0 bases and 2 bases, in that order; junction bases with no gene match: 10. CDR1 and CDR2 (germline): SGDLS, YYNGEE. The CDR3 DNA follows: TGTGCCAGCAGCGTAGGGGACCCGGGACTAGGAGCTGGGGCCAACGTCCTGACTTTC. Translated, it gives CASSVGDPGLGAGANVLTF. Complete variable domain (other parts from reference TRBV9 and TRBJ2-6): DSGVTQTPKHLITATGQRVTLRCSPRSGDLSVYWYQQSLDQGLQFLIQYYNGEERAKGNILERFSAQQFPDLHSELNLSSLELGDSALYFCASSVGDPGLGAGANVLTFGAGSRLTVL.

The chain uses TRBV7-2 and TRBJ2-2, with TRBD2 matching 8 bases. The germline V gene has CDR1 SGHTA and CDR2 FQGNSA. The CDR3 extends over 16 amino acids. Trimming at V came to 2 bases and at J to 5 bases, leaving 7 bases not matched to a gene. The CDR3 DNA sequence: TGTGCCAGCAGCTTATATGGGACTAGGGGGACCGGGGAGCTGTTTTTT. Protein: CASSLYGTRGTGELFF. The variable domain in full, with the rest retrieved from reference TRBV7-2 and TRBJ2-2, is GAGVSQSPSNKVTEKGKDVELRCDPISGHTALYWYRQSLGQGLEFLIYFQGNSAPDKSGLPSDRFSAERTGGSVSTLTIQRTQQEDSAVYLCASSLYGTRGTGELFFGEGSRLTVL.

This rearrangement joins TRBV25-1 to TRBJ1-2; TRBD1 might be the D (5 bases). The CDR3 spans 12 residues. Looked up from germline, CDR1 is MGHDK and CDR2 is SYGVNS. The V gene lost 8 bases and the J gene lost 8 bases, with 15 bases spanning the gap. Here the CDR3 reads CASQGDPVGYTF. The CDR3 region has the DNA TGTGCCAGCCAAGGGGATCCTGTGGGCTACACCTTC.

The rearrangement joins TRBV5-1 to TRBJ1-2; a possible D gene is TRBD1 (6 bases). The CDR3 consists of 14 residues. With 1 base removed from V and 2 bases from J, the gap between germline ends came to 9 bases. Germline-derived CDR1 and CDR2 are SGHRS and YFSETQ. The CDR3 bases are TGCGCCAGCAGCTTGACAGGGACAAACTATGGCTACACCTTC. It is translated as CASSLTGTNYGYTF. Full variable domain (rest looked up from reference TRBV5-1 and TRBJ1-2): KAGVTQTPRYLIKTRGQQVTLSCSPISGHRSVSWYQQTPGQGLQFLFEYFSETQRNKGNFPGRFSGRQFSNSRSEMNVSTLELGDSALYLCASSLTGTNYGYTFGSGTRLTVV.

The V and J genes are TRBV11-2 and TRBJ2-7; no reliable D call. Trimming took off 5 bases at V and 0 bases at J, with 14 bases between the two ends. The CDR3 is made up of 15 amino acids. The germline CDR1 and CDR2 sequences are SGHAT and FQNNGV. The CDR3 spells CASSAYGVYSYEQYF. The DNA for the CDR3 is TGTGCCAGCAGCGCATATGGAGTCTACTCCTACGAGCAGTACTTC.

CDR3: CASSSWGLAEYEQYF. The CDR3 coding sequence is TGTGCCAGCAGCTCCTGGGGACTAGCGGAATACGAGCAGTACTTC. The chain carries TRBV27 and TRBJ2-7; 11 nucleotides match TRBD2. The CDR3 covers 15 residues. From germline, CDR1 is MNHEY and CDR2 SMNVEV (reference sequence). Trimming at V came to 6 bases and at J to 4 bases, leaving 8 bases not matched to a gene.

This chain joins TRBV28 and TRBJ1-2, with 9 bases aligning to TRBD1. Germline V gene sequence: CDR1 MDHEN, CDR2 SYDVKM. This CDR3 is 14 amino acids long. V shed 4 bases and J 6 bases; nucleotides not matched to a gene: 6. The CDR3 reads CASSSLGQGHGYTF. As DNA, the CDR3 is TGTGCCAGCAGTTCCCTGGGACAGGGTCATGGCTACACCTTC.

This chain joins TRBV30 and TRBJ2-2; 7 positions agree with TRBD1. V lost 4 bases, J lost 2 bases, and 10 bases stayed unmatched. The V gene's germline CDR1 is GTSNPN and CDR2 SVGIG (reference sequence). The CDR3 length is 16 residues. CDR3 bases: TGTGCCTGGATTCGGTCCTGGGACAGTAACACCGGGGAGCTGTTTTTT. Protein sequence: CAWIRSWDSNTGELFF.

The V call is TRBV14, the J call TRBJ1-6; D remains ambiguous. V lost 2 bases to trimming and J lost 10 bases, with 6 bases between them. This CDR3 contains 12 residues. CDR1 SGHDN and CDR2 FVKESK come from the germline V gene. The CDR3 loop reads CASSQYSSPLHF. The CDR3 DNA reads TGTGCCAGCAGCCAATATAGCTCACCCCTCCACTTT.